The 21 T cell receptor beta chains given below trace back to one sample, sequenced in a study of blood T cell repertoires in COVID-19 (dated by TCRdb to about 2020). Receptor libraries were prepared by the immunoSEQ multiplex PCR assay. TCRdb's version of the immuneACCESS table is confined to in-frame rearrangements and falls short of the full clone set. An unresolved V gene accounts for under half of the shortfall where checked; the remainder is of unknown origin. The sample table shows approximately 480,000 clones, and roughly 89% are seen once. The ten largest clones take up roughly 0.9% of the sample. Sequences were obtained from peripheral blood. The source of these receptors is a man between 18 and 29 years old with COVID-19, enrolled during active disease.

The J gene is TRBJ2-5, the V gene TRBV5-4; 10 positions agree with TRBD1. This CDR3 has 14 residues. Germline CDR1 and CDR2: SGHNT and YYREEE (reference sequence). Losses at the gene ends were 4 bases for V and 5 bases for J; bases not matched to a gene: 5. The DNA for the CDR3 is TGTGCCAGCAGCAAGACAGGGGGCGGCGAGACCCAGTACTTC. It yields the protein CASSKTGGGETQYF.

This chain uses TRBV5-5 with TRBJ1-2; tentative D call: TRBD1 (5 bases). Trimming shortened V by 0 bases and J by 7 bases, and 10 bases separated the two germline ends. CDR3 length: 13 amino acids. Germline values: CDR1 SGHKS, CDR2 YYEKEE (reference sequence). As DNA, the CDR3 is TGTGCCAGCAGCTTGGAAGGGGCTGGTGGCTACACCTTC. This sequence encodes CASSLEGAGGYTF.

The chain combines TRBV14 with TRBJ1-4; the D is unclear. CDR1 and CDR2 (germline): SGHDN, FVKESK. The CDR3 has 14 residues. V was shortened by 1 base and J by 4 bases, with 7 bases between the two germline ends. CDR3 region: CASSQVSVNEKLFF. The CDR3 DNA reads as TGTGCCAGCAGCCAAGTGTCGGTTAATGAAAAACTGTTTTTT. Supplemented by reference TRBV14 and TRBJ1-4, the full variable domain reads EAGVTQFPSHSVIEKGQTVTLRCDPISGHDNLYWYRRVMGKEIKFLLHFVKESKQDESGMPNNRFLAERTGGTYSTLKVQPAELEDSGVYFCASSQVSVNEKLFFGSGTQLSVL.

This rearrangement joins TRBV3-1 (or the pseudogene TRBV3-2) to TRBJ2-5; 8 nucleotides line up with TRBD1. The CDR3 is made up of 15 amino acids. With 4 bases clipped from V and 5 bases from J, the junction kept 9 bases outside the gene matches. Germline lookup yields CDR1 LGHDT and CDR2 YNNKEL (reference sequence). The CDR3 DNA follows: TGTGCCAGCAGCCTCCACAGGGGGAGTAAGGAGACCCAGTACTTC. Translating gives CASSLHRGSKETQYF.

This clone was seen once. This rearrangement joins TRBV6-5 to TRBJ2-3; TRBD2 agrees at 9 bases. V shed 5 bases, J shed 3 bases, and the junction held 3 bases outside the gene matches. This CDR3 has 14 residues. From germline, CDR1 is MNHEY and CDR2 SVGAGI. The CDR3 nucleotides are TGTGCCAGCAGTATGGCGGGGGGGACAGATACGCAGTATTTT. Translation: CASSMAGGTDTQYF.

The genes are TRBV6-1 and TRBJ2-7; D may be TRBD1 (5 bases). The germline V and J ends were trimmed by 3 bases and 0 bases, with 6 bases remaining between them. This CDR3 spans 13 amino acids. Germline V gene sequence: CDR1 MNHNS, CDR2 SASEGT. The CDR3 nucleotides are TGTGCCAGCAGTGAGGACAACTCCTACGAGCAGTACTTC. This gives the protein CASSEDNSYEQYF.

The rearrangement joins TRBV5-1 to TRBJ2-1; tentative D call: TRBD2 (5 bases). Between the trimmed V and J ends, which lost 4 bases and 0 bases, there was a span of 14 bases. CDR3 length equals 16 residues. Looked up from germline, CDR1 is SGHRS and CDR2 is YFSETQ. Here the CDR3 reads CASSRGSKSSYNEQFF. The CDR3 DNA is TGCGCCAGCAGCCGAGGGTCAAAAAGCTCCTACAATGAGCAGTTCTTC.

This chain uses TRBV6-5 with TRBJ1-2, with 7 bases lining up with TRBD1. Germline trimming cut 2 bases from V and 4 bases from J; bases unmatched to any gene: 7. Germline V gene lookup returns CDR1 MNHEY and CDR2 SVGAGI. The CDR3 has 15 residues. Here the CDR3 DNA reads TGTGCCAGCAGTTACCGACAGGGAGGAACCTATGGCTACACCTTC. Translated: CASSYRQGGTYGYTF.

CDR3 sequence (DNA): TGTGCCAGCAGCTTGGTACGGACATCGGCGAATTCACCCCTCCACTTT. This codes for CASSLVRTSANSPLHF. This chain uses TRBV5-6 with TRBJ1-6, with D perhaps matching TRBD1 (5 bases). The CDR3 has 16 amino acids. Germline V lookup: CDR1 SGHDT, CDR2 YYEEEE. Trimming took 0 bases from V and 7 from J, leaving 14 bases between them.

The count of this clone is one. The junction does not match germline at one end; this may be a read error. The V and J genes are TRBV5-4 and TRBJ2-3; 9 nucleotides agree with TRBD2. The CDR3 length is 16 residues. The germline V gene encodes CDR1 SGHNT and CDR2 YYREEE (reference sequence). The CDR3 is CANSLVLAGAGDTQYF. CDR3 DNA sequence: TGTGCCAACAGCTTGGTACTAGCGGGTGCGGGGGATACGCAGTATTTT.

CDR3 sequence reads: CASSLAGVYNSPLHF. The CDR3 DNA is TGTGCCAGCAGCTTGGCCGGGGTTTATAATTCACCCCTCCACTTT. V and J are TRBV5-6 and TRBJ1-6; D is uncertain. Trimming removed 0 bases from V and 4 bases from J, with 8 bases in between. Per the germline V gene, CDR1 is SGHDT and CDR2 is YYEEEE. The CDR3 length is 15 residues.

V is TRBV9 and J is TRBJ1-4; the D gene is possibly TRBD1 (6 bases). V lost 3 bases, J lost 3 bases, and 9 bases lay in between. CDR1 is SGDLS, CDR2 YYNGEE, per germline. There are 14 residues in the CDR3. The CDR3 loop is CASSEGVANEKLFF. The CDR3 DNA reads as TGTGCCAGCAGCGAGGGGGTAGCTAATGAAAAACTGTTTTTT.

This chain uses TRBV27 with TRBJ1-2; 9 nucleotides align to TRBD1. The CDR3 is 17 amino acids. Germline V gene sequence: CDR1 MNHEY, CDR2 SMNVEV (reference sequence). J gave up 0 bases and V 4 bases, and 9 bases lay outside the gene matches. CDR3 loop: CASSSRTGALANYGYTF. For the CDR3, the DNA is TGTGCCAGCAGTTCCCGGACAGGGGCCCTAGCTAACTATGGCTACACCTTC.

The chain combines TRBV5-5 with TRBJ2-7, with 11 bases matching TRBD2. The CDR3 runs 17 residues. V dropped 4 bases and J dropped 7; count of bases not matched to a gene: 16. From germline, CDR1 is SGHKS and CDR2 YYEKEE (reference sequence). The CDR3 DNA reads TGTGCCAGCAGCCCGAACCCCCTAGCGGGGGGCCCTTTAGAGCAGTACTTC. This codes for CASSPNPLAGGPLEQYF.

V usage is TRBV6-5 and J usage is TRBJ1-1; weak D call: TRBD1 (6 bases). The CDR3 is 14 amino acids. Germline V gene sequence: CDR1 MNHEY, CDR2 SVGAGI. Trimming took off 0 bases at V and 7 bases at J, with 12 bases between the two ends. The CDR3 DNA reads TGTGCCAGCAGTTACTCCAGGGGTCGGAGTGAAGCTTTCTTT. It is translated as CASSYSRGRSEAFF.

V usage is TRBV5-1 and J usage is TRBJ2-7, with TRBD1 matching over 8 bases. V shed 4 bases, J shed 2 bases, and the junction held 2 bases outside the gene matches. The length of the CDR3 is 13 residues. In germline, CDR1 is SGHRS, CDR2 YFSETQ. CDR3 loop: CASSMDRAYEQYF. DNA for the CDR3: TGCGCCAGCAGCATGGACAGGGCCTACGAGCAGTACTTC. Drawing the rest from reference TRBV5-1 and TRBJ2-7, the complete variable domain is KAGVTQTPRYLIKTRGQQVTLSCSPISGHRSVSWYQQTPGQGLQFLFEYFSETQRNKGNFPGRFSGRQFSNSRSEMNVSTLELGDSALYLCASSMDRAYEQYFGPGTRLTVT.

The rearrangement links TRBV19 to TRBJ2-3, with 10 bases identical to TRBD2. Germline lookup yields CDR1 LNHDA and CDR2 SQIVND (reference sequence). J was trimmed by 3 bases and V by 7 bases; bases with no gene match: 13. The CDR3 runs 17 residues. CDR3 in DNA: TGTGCCAGTAACGGACGCGGCCTAGCGGGAGAAACAGATACGCAGTATTTT. This gives the protein CASNGRGLAGETDTQYF. Drawing the rest from reference TRBV19 and TRBJ2-3, the complete variable domain is DGGITQSPKYLFRKEGQNVTLSCEQNLNHDAMYWYRQDPGQGLRLIYYSQIVNDFQKGDIAEGYSVSREKKESFPLTVTSAQKNPTAFYLCASNGRGLAGETDTQYFGPGTRLTVL.

The DNA of the CDR3 is TGTGCCAGCATGGACGACAGGGGGCATCAGCCCCAGCATTTT. Residues: CASMDDRGHQPQHF. The gene calls are TRBV2 and TRBJ1-5; 10 bases line up with TRBD1. CDR3 length equals 14 residues. Germline V gives CDR1 SNHLY, CDR2 FYNNEI. The V segment lost 7 bases and the J segment 5 bases; nucleotides outside the gene matches: 5.

The chain is built from TRBV6-5 and TRBJ2-5, with TRBD2 matching over 7 bases. This CDR3 region has 14 residues. Germline V gives CDR1 MNHEY, CDR2 SVGAGI. With 10 bases clipped from V and 3 bases from J, the junction kept 11 bases outside the gene matches. The CDR3 region has the DNA TGTGCCATCAAGACCTTAAGCGGGGAAGAGACCCAGTACTTC. Amino acids: CAIKTLSGEETQYF.

V is TRBV15 and J is TRBJ2-2; a weak D match, TRBD1 (5 bases). Trimming shortened V by 5 bases and J by 3 bases, and 7 bases separated the two germline ends. Germline CDR1 is LNHNV and CDR2 is YYDKDF (reference sequence). CDR3 length: 13 residues. CDR3 loop: CATSGAHTGELFF. For the CDR3, the DNA is TGTGCCACCAGCGGGGCCCACACCGGGGAGCTGTTTTTT.

Concerning this clone: Other DNA sequences from this sample encode an identical CDR3 as well. The V gene is TRBV24-1, the J gene TRBJ1-5; D is unclear. CDR1 is KGHDR and CDR2 is SFDVKD in the germline V gene. The CDR3 loop spans 12 amino acids. V shed 3 bases and J shed 4 bases, with 3 bases lying between them. The CDR3: CATSDPNQPQHF. As DNA, the CDR3 is TGTGCCACCAGTGATCCTAATCAGCCCCAGCATTTT.